The sequence of this TCR beta chain was determined in a study of cytomegalovirus exposure and HLA in healthy donors (dated by TCRdb to the late 2010s). About the investigation overall: An earlier analysis of roughly 570 of the donors reported under 300 Gb of sequence data and 117 million unique TCR beta sequences obtained from roughly 170 million T cells. An early release covering more than 500 HLA-typed donors comprised approximately 300 gigabases of sequencing data and 85 million to 100 million unique TCR sequences. The genetic ancestry cluster associated with self-reported Caucasian donors included 65% to 90% of the roughly 400 genotyped donors. The study was designed to test whether signatures of past pathogen exposure could be identified by cataloging public T cell receptors. Using immunosequencing, the study profiled T cell repertoires from 666 subjects and related those repertoires to cytomegalovirus serostatus. Along with the roughly 700-subject first cohort, a separate validation cohort of some 130 different subjects was used. To predict cytomegalovirus infection status, the study brought together high-throughput TCR immunosequencing, statistical association of individual TCRs with disease status, and machine learning. A later analysis re-analyzed previously published TCR beta repertoires from approximately 670 donors and added high-resolution HLA genotyping to study TCR occurrence patterns. In the later analysis, no new phenotypic data were used to find candidate immune exposures; instead, reliance was placed on TCR beta sequences and their occurrence across donors. An earlier analysis of about 620 of the donors applied high-throughput TCR beta sequencing to assess whether each TCR beta V gene segment acted as functional or pseudogenic. Donor age, sex, ethnicity and CMV serostatus were compiled alongside the repertoire data. In a later genetic analysis, genome-wide SNP genotypes for about 65% of the roughly 670 donors were used, and that subset was treated as a discovery cohort. Every repertoire in the discovery cohort had been generated on one and the same sequencing platform. Class I and class II HLA loci were covered by the typing at four-digit resolution. Typing coverage varied by locus: about 629-640 donors for A, B, C, DRB1 and DQB1; roughly 520 for DQA1; some 610 for DPA1; roughly 450 for DPB1. Because of strong linkage in the cohort, four to six DR-DQ haplotypes were treated as single units for association and clustering. Among 350 to 400 genotyped donors of the cohort, an average of about 240,000 unique TCR beta nucleotide sequences were sequenced per donor, roughly 18% of them non-productive.

The cohort consisted of 650 to 700 healthy bone marrow donors. At the time of sampling, all cohort members were nominally healthy, though unrecorded immune exposures were likely present. The donor was CMV seropositive and was included in the group of 250 to 350 seropositive cohort members. Each donor provided a peripheral blood sample, and peripheral blood mononuclear cells were used for TCR beta sequencing. The Qiagen DNeasy Blood Extraction Kit was used to extract genomic DNA from the blood cell samples. Reading from cysteine to phenylalanine, the CDR3 counts 15 amino acids. Left in the record is the CDR3 DNA by itself, 45 bases read in frame from the first base. From V the trimming removes 4 bases and from J it removes 5 bases, while the gene matches leave 8 bases of the junction unaccounted for. CDR1 and CDR2 were assigned from the germline V gene as SGDLS and YYNGEE. The investigation overall reported the following: Linkage disequilibrium might explain the correlated functional status among segregating V segments, but an unknown experimental factor could not be excluded. Most TCR sequences were observed very rarely across donors, whereas some public TCRs were present in many individuals. A few of the identified cytomegalovirus-associated TCR beta chains were confirmed in vitro to be specific for cytomegalovirus antigens. The authors suggested that the approach could potentially be extended to other disease states and immunological phenotypes. Because the 87-base-pair reads could not distinguish some IMGT-functional V segments, including TRBV6-2 and TRBV6-3, those segments were excluded. The presence/absence analyses assumed that sequencing depth was roughly uniform across donors, and that assumption may not be true. A further reported finding was that TCR beta sequences accurately predicted the HLA-A and HLA-B alleles for most subjects in the first cohort. A later analysis associated 16,951 TCR beta sequences with specific HLA alleles at a false discovery rate of 0.05. When HLA alleles, especially DR and DQ, strongly co-occurred, attributing TCR associations to individual alleles was difficult. A group of highly shared sequence variants was considered likely to be a technical artifact of the sequencing pipeline. A total of roughly 160 TCR beta chains were listed by the study as associated with cytomegalovirus. In a later analysis, TCR association rates were found to vary across HLA loci, with the most associated TCRs seen for DRB1 alleles and the fewest for HLA-C alleles. The classifier was reported to diagnose cytomegalovirus status with high specificity and sensitivity in both the original and validation cohorts. The only immune exposure information available for the cohort was CMV serostatus. In an earlier analysis of 500 to 650 of the donors, most TCR beta V segments appeared in productive rearrangements about 87% or about 30% of the time, broadly matching IMGT annotations. In a later analysis, several top co-occurrence clusters were reported to appear linked to parvovirus B19, influenza, CMV and Epstein-Barr virus. Because counts were too low, 15 to 20 rarely observed V segments, including chromosome 9 orphons, were excluded from the earlier analysis of roughly 580 of the donors. According to a later analysis, most CMV-associated TCR beta chains appeared to be HLA-restricted, and the HLA associations seemed to be driven largely by CMV exposure. V-gene and J-gene trimming of TCR beta chains was associated with a missense DCLRE1C variant in a later genetic analysis, and the association was replicated in an independent cohort. Only TCR beta chains were sequenced in this cohort, and the absence of alpha or paired-chain data limited detectable features. Because HLA typing was unavailable for some donors at each locus, only the typed subset was used in association tests. Compared with the approximately 720-donor mean, donors in an Asian-associated ancestry cluster had fewer N-insertions in productive TCRs, according to a later genetic analysis. Compared with equally common non-associated chains, HLA-associated TCR beta chains in a later analysis were more clonally expanded and had lower generation probabilities.

Library method: the immunoSEQ multiplex PCR assay. The multiplex PCR relied on a mix of 60 forward primers for TCR Vbeta segments and 13 reverse primers for TCR Jbeta segments. The CDR3 region of rearranged TCR beta genes was amplified from genomic DNA by a multiplex PCR assay. On the Illumina HiSeq System, the amplified TCR beta libraries were sequenced as 87-base-pair reads. The study's processing was this. A later analysis tallied roughly 80 million unique TCR beta chains across the roughly 610 repertoires, and some 12 million of those chains were shared by two or more donors. Raw reads were error-corrected and collapsed into unique sequences by a nearest-neighbor algorithm in which closely related sequences were merged to remove PCR and sequencing errors. V, D and J gene segments were assigned by aligning CDR3 sequences to IMGT reference sequences. For a sequence to be retained, at least a six-nucleotide match to both a V gene segment and a J gene segment was required. A rearrangement was called productive if the CDR3 had no stop codons and remained in frame with V and J, and every other rearrangement was called non-productive. CDR3 was defined by IMGT convention, running from the second conserved V-encoded cysteine to the conserved J-encoded phenylalanine. The earlier analysis of a few hundred of the donors excluded sequences that lacked an unambiguous match to a single V gene segment. In an earlier analysis of 500 to 750 of the donors, V segments were called functional above 56.7% productive rearrangements and were called segregating when the between-donor standard deviation exceeded 5%. A statistical classification framework was built to diagnose cytomegalovirus status from the catalog of TCR beta chain sequences. In a later analysis, TCR nucleotide sequences were compared against IMGT/GENE-DB human TR gene sequences so that V and J genes could be assigned. The TCRdist pipeline was used in a later analysis to assign CDR3 sequences and most-parsimonious VDJ recombination scenarios. In a later analysis, each TCR beta chain was defined by its CDR3 amino acid sequence together with its V-gene family, and reads without a unique V-gene family were excluded. To address suspected cross-contamination and a sequencing artifact, a later analysis removed a few hundred highly shared, low-generation-probability nucleotide sequences. A later analysis calculated a clonal expansion index for each public chain from normalized within-repertoire ranks of inferred template counts. In a later analysis, generation probabilities were computed with a VDJ recombination model fitted to out-of-frame rearrangements, and the resulting probabilities were checked against IGoR. Hypergeometric tests were used in a later analysis to score TCR-TCR, TCR-HLA and TCR-CMV co-occurrence, with a repertoire-size bias correction applied to the TCR pairs. A later analysis estimated false discovery rates by permuting HLA or CMV assignments 20 times. In a later analysis, co-occurring TCRs were grouped with DBSCAN, and TCRdist sequence similarity was added when clustering was performed within HLA-allele-positive subsets. Repertoires with fewer than 30,000 or more than 120,000 public chains, plus five repertoires with anomalous nucleotide sharing, were excluded from co-occurrence clustering. This immuneACCESS table, as held by TCRdb, lists in-frame sequences with V and J called but not all clones. Of the missing ones, under half trace to an unresolved V gene in checked studies; the others have no known cause. Clone size and the V and J calls come from that table; the DNA yielded D and trimming. The sample contains about 100,000 clones, around 74% of them found a single time. Roughly an eighth of the sample is taken by the ten largest.

Points on this clone: The antigen it binds to is not known. There are no base qualities to consult, and no much larger clone falls within one base.

Sequenced material: PBMCs. The rearrangement combines TRBV9 with TRBJ2-7, with 11 middle bases fitting TRBD2. The TCR was taken from a male donor in good health and CMV-seropositive. The CDR3 corresponds to CASSKTSGVGHEQYF. In nucleotides, the sequence is TGTGCCAGCAGCAAGACTAGCGGGGTAGGTCACGAGCAGTACTTC.